This T cell receptor beta chain was retrieved from a study of OX40 agonist ivuxolimab in advanced cancers. Study background: Participants averaged about 60 years of age (range about 23 to 79) and were 82.7% male. Three patients had partial responses: one hepatocellular carcinoma, two cutaneous melanoma. Study-level findings and limits: Researchers did not establish what antigens the expanded peripheral T cells target.

Points on this clone: The antigen is unknown.

Profiled with immunoSEQ multiplex PCR; TCRdb holds only in-frame clones, not every one. The sample consists of more than 50,000 clones, about four fifths of them appearing once. The TCR originated in an adult with an advanced solid tumor such as melanoma, head and neck, liver or kidney cancer. The sample in question was CD4+ or CD8+ T cells sorted from blood, obtained in a trial of the OX40 agonist ivuxolimab.

The CDR3 nucleotides are TGTGCCAGCAGCGGCGGGACTTCTAGCACAGATACGCAGTATTTT. As protein: CASSGGTSSTDTQYF. The genes are TRBV9 and TRBJ2-3, with D perhaps matching TRBD2 (6 bases). The CDR3 loop spans 15 amino acids. The V gene lost 3 bases and the J gene lost 0 bases, with 11 bases spanning the gap. Germline loops: CDR1 SGDLS, CDR2 YYNGEE.